The T cell receptor (beta chain) under discussion was sequenced for a study of cytotoxic CD8 clonotypes in ibrutinib-treated CLL. Whole-study context: Partial response occurred in some 25 patients and complete response in 2; at median about 6 years, approximately 14 remained remitted and some 12 progressed.

Study-level points and caveats: Baseline levels were approached again at progression, after clonality had risen at ibrutinib response. Patients showed higher baseline clonality than age-matched healthy donors, and it tracked circulating CD8+ T-cell counts. Sustained-remission and progressing patients' sampling times differed.

Trimming removed 0 bases at V and 7 bases at J, with 14 bases between. The germline CDR1 and CDR2 sequences are SGDLS and YYNGEE. CDR3 length: 14 residues. Details on this clone: Antigen unknown.

Method: immunoSEQ multiplex PCR; TCRdb's copy keeps in-frame clones and lacks some. The data contain around 300,000 clones, 80% of them seen just once; the ten biggest clones take up 6.5% to 8%. The J gene is TRBJ2-7, the V gene TRBV9; D is possibly TRBD2 (6 bases). The clonotype comes from a human donor with chronic lymphocytic leukemia. The sample here was PBMCs, taken before ibrutinib treatment. DNA for the CDR3: TGTGCCAGCAGCGTAGCGGAGGGACCTAGGGAGCAGTACTTC. This codes for CASSVAEGPREQYF.